This TCR beta chain comes out of a study of glioma-infiltrating T cells after dendritic cell vaccination. Study overall: Dendritic cell vaccination trial patients had either newly diagnosed or recurrent glioblastoma. Dendritic cells derived from monocytes and pulsed with autologous tumor lysate formed the vaccine.

Trimming removed 1 base from V and 5 bases from J, with 15 bases in between. This CDR3 has 15 residues. Per the germline V gene, CDR1 is SGHTA and CDR2 is FQGNSA. The primer mix had 60 V beta and 13 J beta primers. Here immunoSEQ multiplex PCR was the method, and the copy in TCRdb shows in-frame clones only, minus some. The table has about 65,000 clones, approximately 86% seen once. Time point meaning: after dendritic cell vaccination, including at tumor progression/relapse. Fresh-frozen tumor tissue and more than two years of survival data were available for all. A single count supports this clone. The source of this sequence is a human donor with glioblastoma. The specimen was blood, collected after dendritic cell vaccination. The V gene is TRBV7-2, the J gene TRBJ2-7; possibly TRBD2 for D (6 bases). The CDR3 sequence is CASSLVSGERDEQYF. Here the CDR3 DNA reads TGTGCCAGCAGCTTAGTCTCGGGGGAGCGGGACGAGCAGTACTTC. Full variable domain (outside the CDR3, taken from reference TRBV7-2 and TRBJ2-7): GAGVSQSPSNKVTEKGKDVELRCDPISGHTALYWYRQSLGQGLEFLIYFQGNSAPDKSGLPSDRFSAERTGGSVSTLTIQRTQQEDSAVYLCASSLVSGERDEQYFGPGTRLTVT.